Presented here are 13 T cell receptor beta chains from one specimen sequenced in a study of T cell responses to AZD1222 COVID-19 vaccine. Method: immunoSEQ multiplex PCR; TCRdb's copy keeps in-frame clones and lacks some. This table has 99,000 or so clones, about 90% appearing once. The specimen was peripheral blood, collected on day 0 of AZD1222 vaccination. These receptors were collected from an adult in good health.

The chain recombines TRBV7-9 with TRBJ2-1; 10 nucleotides line up with TRBD2. The CDR3 runs to 19 residues. The germline gives CDR1 SEHNR, CDR2 FQNEAQ (reference sequence). J was trimmed by 2 bases and V by 4 bases; bases with no gene match: 14. The CDR3 DNA follows: TGTGCCAGCAGCTCGGGACTAGCGCTAGGAGAAGGGACCTACAATGAGCAGTTCTTC. Translating it yields CASSSGLALGEGTYNEQFF.

As regards this clone: One end of the junction fails to match germline, which may point to a read error. The V call is TRBV12-3 or TRBV12-4, the J call TRBJ1-2; 8 bases align to TRBD1. This CDR3 is 13 amino acids long. This CDR3 reads CASSLGQGRSYTF. CDR3 nucleotide sequence: TGTGCCAGCAGCTTAGGACAGGGTCGTTCCTACACCTTC.

The rearrangement uses TRBV29-1 and TRBJ2-7, with 10 bases that match TRBD1. Germline loops: CDR1 SQVTM, CDR2 ANQGSEA. The V segment lost 0 bases and the J segment 4 bases; nucleotides outside the gene matches: 3. The CDR3 has 14 amino acids. The CDR3 spells CSVEERTGGYEQYF. CDR3 coding DNA: TGCAGCGTTGAAGAGAGGACAGGGGGGTACGAGCAGTACTTC.

This chain joins TRBV27 and TRBJ1-1; 7 nucleotides agree with TRBD1. Per germline, CDR1 MNHEY and CDR2 SMNVEV (reference sequence). V trimming: 5 bases; J trimming: 4 bases; junction bases outside the gene matches: 7. This CDR3 has 14 amino acids. CDR3 sequence reads: CASSQRQGSTEAFF. The CDR3 nucleotides are TGTGCCAGCAGTCAAAGACAGGGAAGCACTGAAGCTTTCTTT.

The chain is built from TRBV7-2 and TRBJ1-2, with D uncertain. Germline V gene sequence: CDR1 SGHTA, CDR2 FQGNSA. V was cut by 3 bases and J by 4 bases, with 15 bases left in between. This CDR3 has 15 residues. CDR3 in amino acids: CASSFDYRTAYGYTF. The CDR3 DNA follows: TGTGCCAGCAGCTTTGATTACCGGACGGCCTATGGCTACACCTTC.

The chain recombines TRBV2 with TRBJ1-1; TRBD1 aligns across 10 bases. Germline values: CDR1 SNHLY, CDR2 FYNNEI. V shed 4 bases and J 0 bases; nucleotides not matched to a gene: 5. The CDR3 runs 16 residues. The CDR3 DNA is TGTGCCAGCAGTGGTTCGGACAGGGGGTTGAACACTGAAGCTTTCTTT. Translation: CASSGSDRGLNTEAFF.

This clone was seen a single time. Written as DNA, the CDR3 is TGTGCCAGCGTAAGGGAGTGGCTAGCTCGACAGTATTTT. It codes for CASVREWLARQYF. The chain is built from TRBV2 and TRBJ2-3; tentative D call: TRBD2 (5 bases). Germline assignment: CDR1 SNHLY and CDR2 FYNNEI. CDR3 length: 13 residues. V was shortened by 8 bases and J by 12 bases, with 21 bases between the two germline ends.

This clone was detected once. The chain carries TRBV6-5 and TRBJ2-7; the match to TRBD1 covers 9 bases. Per the germline V gene, CDR1 is MNHEY and CDR2 is SVGAGI. This CDR3 has 15 amino acids. V gave up 4 bases and J gave up 4 bases; unmatched junction bases: 8. CDR3 sequence: CASSSRTGAGYEQYF. CDR3 sequence (DNA): TGTGCCAGCAGTTCCCGGACAGGGGCTGGTTACGAGCAGTACTTC.

The CDR3 DNA sequence: TGTGCCAGCAGCGTACGGGGGTCTAGCGGGGGCACAGATACGCAGTATTTT. It translates to CASSVRGSSGGTDTQYF. The rearrangement uses TRBV9 and TRBJ2-3; 9 nucleotides line up with TRBD2. Germline lookup yields CDR1 SGDLS and CDR2 YYNGEE. This CDR3 region has 17 residues. After removal of 1 base from V and 1 base from J, the junction contained 7 bases not matched to a gene.

The chain links TRBV15 to TRBJ1-1; tentative D call: TRBD1 (5 bases). CDR3 size: 14 residues. Trimming left V 3 bases short and J 0 bases short, with 8 bases between. Germline CDR1 LNHNV, CDR2 YYDKDF (reference sequence). The CDR3 reads CATSRGTVNTEAFF. Here the CDR3 DNA reads TGTGCCACCAGCAGGGGGACGGTGAACACTGAAGCTTTCTTT.

This clone was counted only a few times. This CDR3 is also generated by other DNA sequences in the sample. The chain carries TRBV4-2 and TRBJ2-3; D remains unclear. The ends were cut back, 0 bases at V and 1 base at J, with 11 bases in the middle. The CDR3 length is 16 residues. Per germline, CDR1 LGHNA and CDR2 YNFKEQ. The CDR3 DNA follows: TGTGCCAGCAGCCAAGAAGGTCCCCCCCGCACAGATACGCAGTATTTT. Amino acid sequence: CASSQEGPPRTDTQYF.

This clone was detected once. The rearrangement uses TRBV29-1 and TRBJ2-3, with 13 nucleotides matching TRBD2. Per the germline V gene, CDR1 is SQVTM and CDR2 is ANQGSEA. The V gene end was trimmed by 6 bases and the J gene end by 2 bases; junction bases not matched to a gene: 5. The CDR3 runs 15 residues. CDR3 sequence (DNA): TGCAGCGTCAGAGGACTAGCGGGGGACACAGATACGCAGTATTTT. Translated, it gives CSVRGLAGDTDTQYF.

The V and J genes are TRBV18 and TRBJ1-4; D is uncertain. There are 12 residues in the CDR3. The germline V gene encodes CDR1 KGHSH and CDR2 LQKENI. Trimming removed 4 bases at V and 2 bases at J, with 2 bases between. CDR3: CASSLTNEKLFF. DNA of the CDR3: TGTGCCAGCTCACTGACTAATGAAAAACTGTTTTTT.